This TCR beta chain comes out of a study of cytomegalovirus exposure and HLA in healthy donors. Whole-study findings and limits: With high specificity and sensitivity, the classifier reportedly diagnosed cytomegalovirus status.

The PCR ran on 60 Vbeta and 13 Jbeta primers. Here immunoSEQ multiplex PCR was the method, and the copy in TCRdb shows in-frame clones only, minus some. There are more than 90,000 clones in the sample; 78% occur only once, and about 4% lies in the top ten. The CDR3 covers 15 residues. Losses at the gene ends were 4 bases for V and 10 bases for J; bases not matched to a gene: 12. Germline V CDR1 and CDR2: SGHKS, YYEKEE (reference sequence). Details on this clone: Its antigen is undetermined.

Sequenced: PBMCs. This TCR was recovered from a woman aged 40 to 49 in good health and CMV-seropositive. The gene calls are TRBV5-5 and TRBJ2-2, with 8 bases lining up with TRBD1. In DNA form, the CDR3 reads TGTGCCAGCAGCGATACGAGGACAGGGACCCCGGAGCTGTTTTTT. Encoded protein: CASSDTRTGTPELFF.